This is a list of T cell receptor beta chains from one sample in a study of radiation and T cells in renal cell carcinoma. Libraries were prepared by immunoSEQ multiplex PCR; TCRdb keeps only in-frame clonotypes and omits some of them. The table has approximately 120,000 clones, 80% to 85% seen once. This specimen was blood, taken from a patient whose treatment included radiotherapy and nephrectomy. These receptors were obtained from a woman aged 55 to 70 with renal cell carcinoma. The CDR3 runs from the conserved cysteine through the conserved F or W. The D gene is left open where the match is weak. Not every row has a clone size; where given, it reads once, few, many or a size class.

clone_size: NA
v_call: TRBV29-1
j_call: TRBJ2-3
cdr3_length: 15
d_call: TRBD2
cdr3_aa: CSVASTSGRTDTQYF
cdr3_nt: TGCAGCGTCGCCTCGACTAGCGGGAGAACAGATACGCAGTATTTT

clone_size: NA
v_call: TRBV19
j_call: TRBJ1-2
cdr3_length: 13
d_call: NA
cdr3_aa: CASSIGMNYGYTF
cdr3_nt: TGTGCCAGTAGTATAGGGATGAACTATGGCTACACCTTC

clone_size: NA
v_call: TRBV29-1
j_call: TRBJ1-5
cdr3_length: 15
d_call: TRBD1
cdr3_aa: CSVGDSPGANQPQHF
cdr3_nt: TGCAGCGTTGGGGACAGCCCAGGGGCAAATCAGCCCCAGCATTTT

clone_size: NA
v_call: TRBV6-5
j_call: TRBJ1-2
cdr3_length: 15
d_call: NA
cdr3_aa: CASSKNPLGNYGYTF
cdr3_nt: TGTGCCAGCAGTAAGAACCCATTGGGGAACTATGGCTACACCTTC

clone_size: NA
v_call: TRBV19
j_call: TRBJ1-2
cdr3_length: 16
d_call: NA
cdr3_aa: CASSIAQSQGIKGYTF
cdr3_nt: TGTGCCAGTAGTATAGCCCAATCACAGGGAATCAAGGGCTACACCTTC

clone_size: few
v_call: TRBV6-6
j_call: TRBJ1-1
cdr3_length: 12
d_call: NA
cdr3_aa: CASSFTGYEAFF
cdr3_nt: TGTGCCAGCAGTTTCACAGGTTATGAAGCTTTCTTT

clone_size: NA
v_call: TRBV7-9
j_call: TRBJ2-3
cdr3_length: 17
d_call: TRBD2
cdr3_aa: CASSSSGRHTSTDTQYF
cdr3_nt: TGTGCCAGCAGCTCCTCCGGGAGGCACACTAGCACAGATACGCAGTATTTT

clone_size: NA
v_call: TRBV5-1
j_call: TRBJ1-6
cdr3_length: 12
d_call: NA
cdr3_aa: CASRADHSPLHF
cdr3_nt: TGCGCCAGCAGGGCAGACCATTCACCCCTCCACTTT

clone_size: NA
v_call: TRBV18
j_call: TRBJ1-5
cdr3_length: 16
d_call: TRBD1
cdr3_aa: CASSPYTGGMDQPQHF
cdr3_nt: TGTGCCAGCTCACCCTATACAGGGGGCATGGATCAGCCCCAGCATTTT

clone_size: NA
v_call: TRBV27
j_call: TRBJ1-5
cdr3_length: 14
d_call: NA
cdr3_aa: CASSFGQTNQPQHF
cdr3_nt: TGTGCCAGCAGTTTTGGACAGACAAATCAGCCCCAGCATTTT

clone_size: NA
v_call: TRBV19
j_call: TRBJ2-3
cdr3_length: 15
d_call: TRBD2
cdr3_aa: CASSMTSGSTDTQYF
cdr3_nt: TGTGCCAGTAGCATGACTAGCGGTAGCACAGATACGCAGTATTTT